One and the same sample provided the 29 T cell receptor beta chains below, sequenced in a study of beta chain features in type 1 diabetes listed by TCRdb under 2018. No antigen is known for these receptors. The study at large found these results: A moderate but significant shortening of TCRB CDR3 length was observed in type 1 diabetes patients in all four CD4+ subsets.

Library generation was performed with the immunoSEQ multiplex PCR assay. All of the isolated RNA was reverse transcribed with the High Capacity cDNA Reverse Transcription Kit, so expressed TCRB transcripts were sequenced. Entries here come from immuneACCESS through TCRdb and include only in-frame sequences with V and J called. Some clones fail to appear in such tables; in the studies checked, an unresolved V gene covers under half of the shortfall, and the cause of the remainder is unknown. This sample gives hundreds of thousands of clones in total; roughly 13% of them show up just once. The ten largest clones take up less than 0.025% of the sample. The material sequenced was naive CD4+ T cells from blood. The sample's cell subset or site, from its label and the paper: true naive CD4+ T cells. The receptors were sampled from a man between 18 and 29 years old with type 1 diabetes.

The chain has TRBV19 and TRBJ1-4; D is ambiguous. Trimming removed 3 bases at V and 6 bases at J, with 14 bases between. The germline V gene encodes CDR1 LNHDA and CDR2 SQIVND (reference sequence). This CDR3 is built from 15 residues. The CDR3 is CASSITAGGDEKLFF. In nucleotides, the CDR3 is TGTGCCAGTAGTATTACGGCCGGCGGGGATGAAAAACTGTTTTTT.

This clone was picked up a small number of times. This chain links TRBV29-1 with TRBJ1-1, with unresolved D. V was clipped by 6 bases and J by 7 bases, with 15 bases between them. This CDR3 has 12 amino acids. CDR1 and CDR2 from the germline V gene are SQVTM and ANQGSEA. CDR3 in DNA: TGCAGCGTGGCGTCGGGAGTCGGTGAAGCTTTCTTT. Translating it yields CSVASGVGEAFF.

This chain uses TRBV10-3 with TRBJ2-5; 10 positions match TRBD2. CDR1 and CDR2 (germline): ENHRY, SYGVKD. This CDR3 region has 13 residues. Trimming took 6 bases from V and 4 from J; bases not matched to a gene: 2. The CDR3 sequence is CAIRPSGGETQYF. In nucleotides, the CDR3 is TGTGCCATCAGGCCTAGCGGGGGAGAGACCCAGTACTTC.

V gene TRBV12-5 combines with J gene TRBJ2-7; 9 bases are shared with TRBD1. The CDR3 covers 14 residues. V shed 5 bases and J 3 bases; nucleotides not matched to a gene: 5. Germline loops: CDR1 LGHNT, CDR2 FRNRAP. The CDR3 loop is CASGPGTGYYEQYF. DNA for the CDR3: TGTGCTAGTGGTCCCGGGACAGGGTACTACGAGCAGTACTTC.

This clone was counted only a few times. CDR3 amino acids: CASSQDGLGNQYF. Written as DNA, the CDR3 is TGCGCCAGCAGCCAAGATGGCCTTGGCAACCAGTACTTC. The chain carries TRBV4-1 and TRBJ2-5; no reliable D call. Germline V gene sequence: CDR1 MGHRA, CDR2 YSYEKL. V was shortened by 0 bases and J by 10 bases, with 12 bases between the two germline ends. The CDR3 contains 13 residues.

This clone was counted a few times. The chain couples TRBV6-1 to TRBJ2-1; D possibly corresponds to TRBD1 (6 bases). The V gene's germline CDR1 is MNHNS and CDR2 SASEGT. The CDR3 spans 18 residues. V shed 2 bases and J shed 8 bases, with 25 bases lying between them. The CDR3 loop reads CASSEMWVPAGALDEQFF. Written as DNA, the CDR3 is TGTGCCAGCAGTGAAATGTGGGTGCCGGCAGGGGCTTTGGATGAGCAGTTCTTC.

This chain joins TRBV25-1 and TRBJ1-6; D is ambiguous. Looked up from germline, CDR1 is MGHDK and CDR2 is SYGVNS. The CDR3 covers 13 residues. Trimming pared 8 bases from V and 6 bases from J, leaving 11 bases between. This CDR3 is CASVGRINSPLHF. The CDR3 DNA sequence: TGTGCCAGCGTTGGACGGATTAATTCACCCCTCCACTTT.

The chain carries TRBV4-1 and TRBJ2-3; D gene ambiguous. V was pared by 2 bases and J by 2 bases, with 5 bases between. The CDR3 runs 13 residues. The germline gives CDR1 MGHRA, CDR2 YSYEKL. In nucleotides, the CDR3 is TGCGCCAGCAGCCAACCCTTCACAGATACGCAGTATTTT. It encodes CASSQPFTDTQYF.

The chain joins TRBV6-1 to TRBJ2-2, with a possible D match to TRBD2 (5 bases). Trimming cost V 11 bases and J 7 bases, with 17 bases left between them. This CDR3 is 13 amino acids long. Per germline, CDR1 MNHNS and CDR2 SASEGT. CDR3 sequence reads: CAGSAGEHGELFF. The CDR3 DNA reads as TGTGCCGGATCCGCCGGGGAGCACGGGGAGCTGTTTTTT.

The sample holds a few counts of this clone. The DNA of the CDR3 is TGCAGCGTTGCCAGGGCAGAGACCCAGTACTTC. It specifies CSVARAETQYF. The chain joins TRBV29-1 to TRBJ2-5, with D tentatively TRBD1 (5 bases). The CDR3 sequence is 11 residues long. Germline V CDR1 and CDR2: SQVTM, ANQGSEA. V lost 4 bases, J lost 4 bases, and 7 bases lay in between.

The chain employs TRBV4-1 and TRBJ1-4; perhaps TRBD1 as D (6 bases). Germline loops: CDR1 MGHRA, CDR2 YSYEKL. The V and J ends lost 5 bases and 0 bases respectively, with 10 bases between them. The CDR3 has 15 amino acids. The CDR3: CASSGAGATNEKLFF. The CDR3 DNA sequence: TGCGCCAGCAGCGGGGCAGGGGCAACTAATGAAAAACTGTTTTTT.

The chain is built from TRBV5-6 and TRBJ2-1; 10 nucleotides align to TRBD1. The junction had 3 bases not matched to a gene; V was cut back by 3 bases and J by 6 bases. This CDR3 contains 14 residues. Germline CDR1 SGHDT, CDR2 YYEEEE. The CDR3 reads CASSWGQGSNEQFF. The CDR3 DNA follows: TGTGCCAGCAGCTGGGGACAGGGGAGCAATGAGCAGTTCTTC. The complete variable domain, with remaining parts taken from reference TRBV5-6 and TRBJ2-1, reads DAGVTQSPTHLIKTRGQQVTLRCSPKSGHDTVSWYQQALGQGPQFIFQYYEEEERQRGNFPDRFSGHQFPNYSSELNVNALLLGDSALYLCASSWGQGSNEQFFGPGTRLTVL.

In this sample, this clone turned up a few times. The chain recombines TRBV19 with TRBJ2-3, with 10 nucleotides matching TRBD1. CDR1 is LNHDA, CDR2 SQIVND, per germline (reference sequence). The V gene end was trimmed by 1 base and the J gene end by 7 bases; junction bases not matched to a gene: 8. This CDR3 is built from 16 residues. CDR3 protein: CASSIVLRDRGHTQYF. Written as DNA, the CDR3 is TGTGCCAGTAGTATAGTACTTCGGGACAGGGGTCATACGCAGTATTTT.

The chain is built from TRBV13 and TRBJ2-7, with 9 nucleotides matching TRBD2. Unmatched junction bases numbered 17, after V lost 5 bases and J lost 6 bases. The CDR3 is 17 amino acids. Germline V lookup: CDR1 PRHDT, CDR2 FYEKMQ (reference sequence). In DNA, the CDR3 is TGTGCCAGCAGCCACCTCGGATGGGCTAGCGGGGTATCCGAGCAGTACTTC. Protein: CASSHLGWASGVSEQYF.

The chain combines TRBV30 with TRBJ1-1, with D maybe TRBD1 (6 bases). The length of the CDR3 is 14 residues. The ends were cut back, 0 bases at V and 0 bases at J, with 8 bases in the middle. Germline lookup yields CDR1 GTSNPN and CDR2 SVGIG (reference sequence). The chain's CDR3 is CAWSVNRVNTEAFF. CDR3 nucleotide sequence: TGTGCCTGGAGTGTAAACAGGGTGAACACTGAAGCTTTCTTT.

This chain connects TRBV30 to TRBJ2-7; D possibly corresponds to TRBD1 (6 bases). Germline loops: CDR1 GTSNPN, CDR2 SVGIG (reference sequence). CDR3 length equals 12 residues. Trimming stripped 7 bases from V and 0 bases from J, with 10 bases between. Here the CDR3 reads CASDRVSYEQYF. The CDR3 DNA is TGTGCCTCGGACAGAGTCTCCTACGAGCAGTACTTC. Full variable domain (rest looked up from reference TRBV30 and TRBJ2-7): SQTIHQWPATLVQPVGSPLSLECTVEGTSNPNLYWYRQAAGRGLQLLFYSVGIGQISSEVPQNLSASRPQDRQFILSSKKLLLSDSGFYLCASDRVSYEQYFGPGTRLTVT.

This sequence joins TRBV4-2 and TRBJ2-5; 9 bases are shared with TRBD2. The CDR3 has 16 amino acids. V shed 0 bases and J 5 bases; nucleotides not matched to a gene: 7. Germline V CDR1 and CDR2: LGHNA, YNFKEQ. CDR3 sequence (DNA): TGTGCCAGCAGCCAAGAGGCTAGCGGGGTTTGGGAGACCCAGTACTTC. This sequence encodes CASSQEASGVWETQYF.

The chain joins TRBV4-1 to TRBJ2-1; possibly TRBD2 for D (5 bases). Trimming stripped 3 bases from V and 9 bases from J, with 15 bases between. In germline, CDR1 is MGHRA, CDR2 YSYEKL. This CDR3 has 14 amino acids. The CDR3 sequence: CASSQPTTRGEQFF. The DNA for the CDR3 is TGCGCCAGCAGCCAGCCGACTACCCGGGGTGAGCAGTTCTTC.

This clone turned up a few times. The chain couples TRBV9 to TRBJ2-1; no clear D gene. The length of the CDR3 is 11 residues. Trimming stripped 3 bases from V and 8 bases from J, with 6 bases between. Looked up from germline, CDR1 is SGDLS and CDR2 is YYNGEE. The CDR3 nucleotides are TGTGCCAGCAGCGCCTATGATGAGCAGTTCTTC. Its protein product is CASSAYDEQFF.

This clone was observed many times. The chain has TRBV7-9 and TRBJ2-3, with D possibly being TRBD2 (5 bases). From germline, CDR1 is SEHNR and CDR2 FQNEAQ (reference sequence). Deletions cut 1 base from V and 0 bases from J, with 5 bases between. This CDR3 has 14 amino acids. CDR3 loop: CASSLERSTDTQYF. In nucleotides, the CDR3 is TGTGCCAGCAGCTTAGAGCGGAGCACAGATACGCAGTATTTT.

This clone occurred a few times. In the same sample, other DNA sequences code for this CDR3. This chain connects TRBV30 to TRBJ2-7; TRBD1 is a possible D gene (5 bases). The V gene's germline CDR1 is GTSNPN and CDR2 SVGIG (reference sequence). Trimming shortened V by 2 bases and J by 3 bases, and 8 bases separated the two germline ends. This CDR3 comprises 12 residues. CDR3 sequence (DNA): TGTGCCTGGAGTCAGGGCCTCTACGAGCAGTACTTC. As protein: CAWSQGLYEQYF.

The chain recombines TRBV28 with TRBJ2-5; 10 bases are shared with TRBD2. Germline trimming cut 7 bases from V and 5 bases from J; bases unmatched to any gene: 10. The length of the CDR3 is 15 residues. The germline CDR1 and CDR2 sequences are MDHEN and SYDVKM. The CDR3 sequence is CASTEQRGGAETQYF. CDR3 DNA: TGTGCCAGCACCGAGCAGCGGGGGGGCGCGGAGACCCAGTACTTC.

A few counts support this clone. The rearrangement joins TRBV10-3 to TRBJ2-3; tentative D call: TRBD2 (5 bases). Trimming shortened V by 0 bases and J by 9 bases, and 13 bases separated the two germline ends. The length of the CDR3 is 14 residues. CDR1 is ENHRY and CDR2 is SYGVKD in the germline V gene. The CDR3 reads CAISESSDYSTQYF. In nucleotides, the CDR3 is TGTGCCATCAGTGAGTCGTCCGACTACTCGACGCAGTATTTT.

This clone has more than one count but fewer than ten. The chain joins TRBV6-6 to TRBJ2-2, with TRBD2 identical over 11 bases. The CDR3 extends over 16 amino acids. Germline V CDR1 and CDR2: MNHNY, SVGAGI (reference sequence). V shed 10 bases and J 0 bases; nucleotides not matched to a gene: 7. DNA of the CDR3: TGTGCCACAGAAACTAGCGGGGGCGCGAACACCGGGGAGCTGTTTTTT. Its translation is CATETSGGANTGELFF.

This clone showed up just a few times. V usage is TRBV7-2 and J usage is TRBJ1-2, with 9 bases identical to TRBD1. V dropped 7 bases and J dropped 8; count of bases not matched to a gene: 11. This CDR3 is built from 14 residues. Germline CDR1 SGHTA, CDR2 FQGNSA. CDR3 nucleotide sequence: TGTGCCAGCATGAAGGGGGACAGGGTGTGGGGCTACACCTTC. Its protein is CASMKGDRVWGYTF.

The V call is TRBV30, the J call TRBJ1-3, with D hard to call. Germline CDR1 GTSNPN, CDR2 SVGIG (reference sequence). V shed 0 bases and J shed 9 bases, with 9 bases lying between them. This CDR3 contains 12 residues. The CDR3 here is CAWSVLDPTIYF. The CDR3 DNA reads as TGTGCCTGGAGTGTACTTGACCCCACCATATATTTT.

This chain connects TRBV5-1 to TRBJ2-5; D may be TRBD1 (5 bases). This CDR3 is built from 13 residues. Germline assignment: CDR1 SGHRS and CDR2 YFSETQ. V dropped 2 bases and J dropped 4 bases, with 9 bases sitting between them. This CDR3 reads CASSFEGVETQYF. In DNA form, the CDR3 reads TGCGCCAGCAGCTTCGAAGGGGTAGAGACCCAGTACTTC.

The chain employs TRBV10-3 and TRBJ2-7, with a tentative D call TRBD2 (6 bases). CDR3 length: 15 amino acids. The V and J ends lost 6 bases and 1 base respectively, with 16 bases between them. Germline V gives CDR1 ENHRY, CDR2 SYGVKD. The CDR3 protein is CAISPPGERSYEQYF. CDR3 nucleotide sequence: TGTGCCATCAGCCCCCCGGGAGAGCGGTCCTACGAGCAGTACTTC.

This clone has ten or more counts. The chain combines TRBV30 with TRBJ2-3, with a possible D match to TRBD2 (6 bases). This CDR3 contains 15 residues. CDR1 and CDR2 (germline): GTSNPN, SVGIG (reference sequence). Trimming left V 3 bases short and J 0 bases short, with 13 bases between. The CDR3 reads CAWSGGPISTDTQYF. The CDR3 bases are TGTGCCTGGAGCGGAGGGCCGATCAGCACAGATACGCAGTATTTT.